What follows are 19 T cell receptor beta chains derived from one specimen sequenced in a study of T cells in Graves' hyperthyroidism and ophthalmopathy. Regions amplified from RNA transcripts were the TCR beta CDR3 regions. First-round RT-PCR of the TCR CDR3 relied on the HTBI primer set. TCRdb itself ran the multiplex PCR reads through MiXCR, one entry per CDR3 protein. The sample records hundreds of thousands of distinct CDR3 sequences, 16% being singletons. Source material: blood. All receptors derive from a woman between 18 and 29 years old with Graves' hyperthyroidism.

There are many counts of this clonotype. This sequence joins TRBV24-1 and TRBJ1-1; 9 bases are a match to TRBD1. J gave up 2 bases and V 3 bases, and 3 bases lay outside the gene matches. This CDR3 spans 15 amino acids. CDR1 and CDR2 (germline): KGHDR, SFDVKD. CDR3 nucleotides: TGTGCCACCAGTGATACGACAGGGGGTAACACTGAAGCTTTCTTT. This sequence encodes CATSDTTGGNTEAFF.

J is TRBJ2-1 and V is TRBV6-9, with TRBD1 matching 8 bases. V lost 2 bases, J lost 3 bases, and 6 bases stayed unmatched. Germline V gene data show CDR1 as MNHGY and CDR2 as SVAAGI. The CDR3 is made up of 16 amino acids. As DNA, the CDR3 is TGTGCCAGCAGTTATACCGCAGGGGGCGACTACAATGAGCAGTTCTTC. Residues: CASSYTAGGDYNEQFF.

J is TRBJ2-1 and V is TRBV11-3; 7 nucleotides line up with TRBD1. CDR3 length: 15 amino acids. J was trimmed by 5 bases and V by 0 bases; bases with no gene match: 4. Germline CDR1 SGHNT, CDR2 YENEEA. CDR3 amino acids: CASSLEGTVDNEQFF. The CDR3 nucleotides are TGTGCCAGCAGCTTAGAAGGGACAGTGGACAATGAGCAGTTCTTC. Full variable domain (rest looked up from reference TRBV11-3 and TRBJ2-1): EAGVVQSPRYKIIEKKQPVAFWCNPISGHNTLYWYLQNLGQGPELLIRYENEEAVDDSQLPKDRFSAERLKGVDSTLKIQPAELGDSAVYLCASSLEGTVDNEQFFGPGTRLTVL.

This clonotype showed up many times. V usage is TRBV28 and J usage is TRBJ2-1; 8 bases agree with TRBD1. In germline, CDR1 is MDHEN, CDR2 SYDVKM. This CDR3 has 14 residues. With V trimmed by 9 bases and J by 1 base, 5 bases remained unmatched. In DNA, the CDR3 is TGTGCCAGTCTCCGACAGGGGTCCTACAATGAGCAGTTCTTC. The encoded protein is CASLRQGSYNEQFF.

In this sample, this clonotype turned up many times. The chain uses TRBV27 and TRBJ1-2, with 7 bases matching TRBD1. Germline V gene data show CDR1 as MNHEY and CDR2 as SMNVEV (reference sequence). V was pared by 3 bases and J by 4 bases, with 2 bases of the junction left unmatched. The CDR3 length is 13 residues. CDR3 sequence reads: CASSLTGPYGYTF. The CDR3 region has the DNA TGTGCCAGCAGTTTGACAGGGCCCTATGGCTACACCTTC.

This clonotype was observed a few times. The rearrangement joins TRBV4-3 to TRBJ2-3, with TRBD2 matching 10 bases. This CDR3 contains 19 residues. Trimming at V came to 0 bases and at J to 2 bases, leaving 11 bases not matched to a gene. Per the germline V gene, CDR1 is LGHNA and CDR2 is YSLEER. CDR3 DNA sequence: TGCGCCAGCAGCCAAGACCCGGGACTAGCGAAGTCGGACACAGATACGCAGTATTTT. Amino acids: CASSQDPGLAKSDTDTQYF.

There are many counts of this clonotype. The rearrangement links TRBV6-1 to TRBJ2-7, with TRBD1 identical over 8 bases. V was clipped by 4 bases and J by 2 bases; unmatched bases: 7. This CDR3 is built from 15 residues. Germline-derived CDR1 and CDR2 are MNHNS and SASEGT. The chain's CDR3 is CASSGTGLDTYEQYF. For the CDR3, the DNA is TGTGCCAGCAGTGGGACAGGGCTGGATACCTACGAGCAGTACTTC.

V and J are TRBV4-1 and TRBJ2-7; D may be TRBD2 (5 bases). The V gene lost 3 bases and the J gene lost 5 bases, with 14 bases spanning the gap. The CDR3 sequence is 14 residues long. Germline CDR1 reads MGHRA; CDR2 reads YSYEKL. The CDR3 coding sequence is TGCGCCAGCAGCCATCGAGGACTCGAGCACGAGCAGTACTTC. It yields the protein CASSHRGLEHEQYF.

This clonotype showed up just a few times. The V and J genes are TRBV5-1 and TRBJ2-7, with 8 nucleotides matching TRBD1. The germline V gene encodes CDR1 SGHRS and CDR2 YFSETQ. CDR3 length: 14 residues. V lost 4 bases and J lost 4; bases outside the gene matches: 7. The CDR3 sequence: CASSEHRGSYEQYF. The CDR3 bases are TGCGCCAGCAGCGAACACAGGGGGTCATACGAGCAGTACTTC.

This clonotype has ten or more counts. This chain uses TRBV5-8 with TRBJ2-7, with TRBD2 matching over 10 bases. The CDR3 contains 14 residues. Per germline, CDR1 SGHTS and CDR2 YDEGEE. J gave up 4 bases and V 0 bases, and 1 base lay outside the gene matches. Written as DNA, the CDR3 is TGTGCCAGCAGCTTGGTTAGCGGGAGGTACGAGCAGTACTTC. Protein: CASSLVSGRYEQYF. The whole variable domain, remainder taken from reference TRBV5-8 and TRBJ2-7, is EAGVTQSPTHLIKTRGQQATLRCSPISGHTSVYWYQQALGLGLQFLLWYDEGEERNRGNFPPRFSGRQFPNYSSELNVNALELEDSALYLCASSLVSGRYEQYFGPGTRLTVT.

The V call is TRBV19, the J call TRBJ2-1, with a possible D match to TRBD2 (5 bases). CDR1 LNHDA and CDR2 SQIVND come from the germline V gene (reference sequence). Trimming stripped 0 bases from V and 9 bases from J, with 12 bases between. The length of the CDR3 is 14 residues. This chain's CDR3 is CASSIDLAVGEQFF. In DNA, the CDR3 is TGTGCCAGTAGTATAGATCTAGCAGTTGGTGAGCAGTTCTTC.

This clonotype appeared many times. The chain combines TRBV12-3 or TRBV12-4 with TRBJ1-1; 7 nucleotides align to TRBD1. The J segment lost 0 bases and the V segment lost 3 bases, leaving 13 bases of the junction unmatched. The CDR3 is 18 amino acids. The CDR3 region is CASSFLAGQSYLNTEAFF. CDR3 coding DNA: TGTGCCAGCAGTTTTTTAGCGGGACAGTCTTATTTGAACACTGAAGCTTTCTTT.

In this sample, this clonotype turned up many times. The V call is TRBV12-3 or TRBV12-4, the J call TRBJ1-1; unclear D gene. V lost 7 bases and J 0 bases, leaving 12 bases between the germline ends. The CDR3 has 14 amino acids. The CDR3 nucleotides are TGTGCCAGCAAAAGAGACACAATGAACACTGAAGCTTTCTTT. It encodes CASKRDTMNTEAFF.

This clonotype showed up just a few times. The gene calls are TRBV20-1 and TRBJ2-3; D gene unclear. In germline, CDR1 is DFQATT, CDR2 SNEGSKA (reference sequence). This CDR3 spans 14 amino acids. Trimming left V 1 base short and J 2 bases short, with 10 bases between. CDR3 amino acids: CSARGPTHTDTQYF. The CDR3 DNA reads TGCAGTGCTAGAGGGCCGACTCACACAGATACGCAGTATTTT.

This chain uses TRBV6-2 or TRBV6-3 with TRBJ1-3; D gene ambiguous. The V and J ends lost 5 bases and 7 bases respectively, with 15 bases between them. This CDR3 is built from 14 residues. The germline gives CDR1 MNHEY, CDR2 SVGEGT. In nucleotides, the CDR3 is TGTGCCAGCAGTGAATCGAACGGGCGGAACACCATATATTTT. Translating gives CASSESNGRNTIYF.

This clonotype was counted a few times. The chain employs TRBV5-1 and TRBJ2-7; D might be TRBD2 (5 bases). Germline V gene data show CDR1 as SGHRS and CDR2 as YFSETQ. V was pared by 4 bases and J by 4 bases, with 15 bases between. The CDR3 contains 14 residues. In DNA form, the CDR3 reads TGCGCCAGCAGCCTTAGCCCTTCGGGGTACGAGCAGTACTTC. Its translation is CASSLSPSGYEQYF.

At least ten counts were recorded for this clonotype. CDR3 coding DNA: TGTGCCAGCAGGGGGGGGGGGCCGTACACTGAAGCTTTCTTT. Its translation: CASRGGGPYTEAFF. The J gene is TRBJ1-1, the V gene TRBV2; a possible D gene is TRBD1 (6 bases). Trimming left V 6 bases short and J 3 bases short, with 14 bases between. The CDR3 loop spans 14 amino acids. Germline V gene data show CDR1 as SNHLY and CDR2 as FYNNEI.

This clonotype was picked up many times. V is TRBV7-2 and J is TRBJ1-5; TRBD1 is a possible D gene (5 bases). The length of the CDR3 is 15 residues. Germline values: CDR1 SGHTA, CDR2 FQGNSA. V was shortened by 4 bases and J by 5 bases, with 15 bases between the two germline ends. The CDR3 here is CASSSTSGSHQPQHF. The CDR3 DNA follows: TGTGCCAGCAGCTCGACCTCAGGGAGTCATCAGCCCCAGCATTTT.

This clonotype was detected a few times. This chain links TRBV7-9 with TRBJ2-1; 7 bases match TRBD2. The trim removed 10 bases at V and 0 bases at J, leaving 6 bases unmatched. The CDR3 extends over 14 amino acids. Germline V gene lookup returns CDR1 SEHNR and CDR2 FQNEAQ (reference sequence). The CDR3 nucleotides read TGTGCCACGGGGGGTAGTGGCTCCTACAATGAGCAGTTCTTC. This gives the protein CATGGSGSYNEQFF.